A selection of T cell receptor beta chains follows, all from one sample in a study of T cells after posttransplantation cyclophosphamide. Some clones are missing from TCRdb's copy, which holds only in-frame ones; the method was immunoSEQ multiplex PCR. This sample has about 7,300 clones, with 80% to 95% found just once. Sequenced input: CD4+ T cells sorted from blood. These receptors were obtained from a woman between 45 and 60 years old in good health and a related stem cell transplant donor. The CDR3 runs from the conserved cysteine through the conserved F or W. The D gene is left open where the match is weak. Only part of the rows carry a size: once, few, many, or a class if the clone is expanded.

>TRBV28|TRBJ2-3|NA|NA
CASRTGRTRDTQYF
TGTGCCAGCAGGACAGGACGGACGCGGGATACGCAGTATTTT
>TRBV28|TRBJ1-2|TRBD1|NA
CASSPPGQVYGYTF
TGTGCCAGCAGCCCTCCCGGACAGGTCTATGGCTACACCTTC
>TRBV18|TRBJ2-7|TRBD1|NA
CASSPWAGQGSYEQYF
TGTGCCAGCTCACCATGGGCCGGACAGGGCTCCTACGAGCAGTACTTC
>TRBV7-8|TRBJ2-7|TRBD1|NA
CASRKDRGDYEQYF
TGTGCCAGCAGGAAAGACAGGGGGGACTACGAGCAGTACTTC
>TRBV5-1|TRBJ2-2|TRBD2|NA
CASSSGPSGGIAGELFF
TGCGCCAGCAGCTCCGGGCCTAGCGGGGGGATCGCCGGGGAGCTGTTTTTT
>TRBV5-6|TRBJ1-2|NA|NA
CASSPAGNGYTF
TGTGCCAGCAGCCCCGCGGGGAATGGCTACACCTTC
>TRBV5-1|TRBJ2-1|NA|few
CASSLGGASNEQFF
TGCGCCAGCAGCTTGGGCGGTGCTTCCAATGAGCAGTTCTTC
>TRBV6-5|TRBJ1-5|TRBD1|NA
CASRDRVDQPQHF
TGTGCCAGCAGGGACAGGGTTGATCAGCCCCAGCATTTT
>TRBV5-1|TRBJ2-4|TRBD2|few
CASRLAGGQKNIQYF
TGCGCCAGCAGACTAGCGGGAGGGCAGAAAAACATTCAGTACTTC
>TRBV10-3|TRBJ2-1|NA|NA
CAISESLGGEQFF
TGTGCCATCAGTGAGTCCTTGGGAGGTGAGCAGTTCTTC
>TRBV11-1|TRBJ2-5|NA|few
CASSLQGQYEETQYF
TGTGCCAGCAGCCTCCAGGGCCAATACGAAGAGACCCAGTACTTC
>TRBV7-8|TRBJ2-5|TRBD2|NA
CASSKTSGGNQETQYF
TGTGCCAGCAGCAAGACTAGCGGGGGAAACCAAGAGACCCAGTACTTC